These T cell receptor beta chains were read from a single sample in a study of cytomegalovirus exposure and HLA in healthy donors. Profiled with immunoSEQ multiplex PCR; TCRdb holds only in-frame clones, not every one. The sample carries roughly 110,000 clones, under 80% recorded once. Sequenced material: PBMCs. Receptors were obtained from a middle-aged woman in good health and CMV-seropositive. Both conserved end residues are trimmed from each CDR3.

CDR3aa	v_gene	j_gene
ASSFDRGSNQPQH	TRBV5-1	TRBJ1-5
ASSRTGQGETQY	TRBV6-5	TRBJ2-5
ASSPPSATNEKLF	TRBV7-2	TRBJ1-4
ASSPPGAETQY	TRBV18	TRBJ2-5
ASSFPGNTEAF	TRBV7-8	TRBJ1-1
ASSLRTDSGNTIY	TRBV11-3	TRBJ1-3
ASSLTVGIYEQY	TRBV5-1	TRBJ2-7
SVRLRDNANTGELF	TRBV29-1	TRBJ2-2
ASSPWRDEQF	TRBV11-3	TRBJ2-1
ASSLRTQNTDTQY	TRBV5-1	TRBJ2-3
ASSLDGSSGRTGEQF	TRBV11-3	TRBJ2-1
ASSFARPGAF	TRBV7-2	TRBJ1-1
ASSSNRRDTQY	TRBV7-2	TRBJ2-3
ASSTTGDSYNEQF	TRBV19	TRBJ2-1
ASSVDRDTEAF	TRBV5-1	TRBJ1-1
ASSFSQGSTEAF	TRBV5-1	TRBJ1-1
ASSYPGGNNSPLH	TRBV5-5	TRBJ1-6
ATSVTRGLGQF	TRBV15	TRBJ2-1
AWSVGRGYSPLH	TRBV30	TRBJ1-6
ASSASSYEQY	TRBV21-1	TRBJ2-7
ASSIGASGGAYNEQF	TRBV19	TRBJ2-1
ASTWGTGGSYEQY	TRBV19	TRBJ2-7
ATQLAGSGDTQY	TRBV10-3	TRBJ2-3
ASSERTGKETQY	TRBV2	TRBJ2-5
ASSDLGGDTQY	TRBV9	TRBJ2-3
ASSGPGQGTDTQY	TRBV25-1	TRBJ2-3
ASSLGWKTGDYGHGYT	TRBV5-6	TRBJ1-2
ASSLGPGSSSYNEQF	TRBV5-4	TRBJ2-1
ASSDRSQRYIQYGYT	TRBV6-1	TRBJ1-2
ASSRQGAHNSPLH	TRBV5-1	TRBJ1-6
ASSLVPRGDTEAF	TRBV5-1	TRBJ1-1
ASSIEGTGPRWGNYGYT	TRBV19	TRBJ1-2
ASSVGQRTVKDYGYT	TRBV9	TRBJ1-2
ASSLVAGGINEQY	TRBV5-1	TRBJ2-7
ASSMRNEKLF	TRBV11-3	TRBJ1-4
ASSTYPRGGTGELF	TRBV19	TRBJ2-2